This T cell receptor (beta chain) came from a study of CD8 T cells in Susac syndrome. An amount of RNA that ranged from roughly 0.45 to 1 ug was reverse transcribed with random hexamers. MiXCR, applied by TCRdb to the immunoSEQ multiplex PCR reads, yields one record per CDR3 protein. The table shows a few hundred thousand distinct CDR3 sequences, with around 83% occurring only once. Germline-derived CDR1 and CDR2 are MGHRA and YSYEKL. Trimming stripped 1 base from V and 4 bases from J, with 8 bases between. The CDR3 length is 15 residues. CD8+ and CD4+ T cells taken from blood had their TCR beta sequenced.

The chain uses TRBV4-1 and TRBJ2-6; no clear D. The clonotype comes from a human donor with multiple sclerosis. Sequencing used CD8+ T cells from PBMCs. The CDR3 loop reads CASSQVLNGANVLTF. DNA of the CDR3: TGCGCCAGCAGCCAAGTTCTAAACGGGGCCAACGTCCTGACTTTC.